This T cell receptor beta chain is from a study of cytomegalovirus exposure and HLA in healthy donors. The study ran its PCR with 60 Vbeta and 13 Jbeta primers. Libraries were prepared by immunoSEQ multiplex PCR; TCRdb keeps only in-frame clonotypes and omits some of them. The table has approximately 200,000 clones, around 79% seen once. The CDR3 contains 14 residues. V shed 3 bases, J shed 3 bases, and the junction held 4 bases outside the gene matches. Germline V lookup: CDR1 SGHTA, CDR2 FQGTGA. J is TRBJ2-5 and V is TRBV7-3; 7 bases map to TRBD2. The TCR was taken from a man between 18 and 35 years old in good health and CMV-seronegative. The sequenced material came from PBMCs. Here the CDR3 reads CASSLGGGKETQYF. CDR3 bases: TGTGCCAGCAGCTTGGGCGGGGGTAAAGAGACCCAGTACTTC.